The entry that follows covers one T cell receptor beta chain sequence. Its cognate antigen is unknown. This record comes from a study of Tregs in tolerant kidney transplant recipients. Study-wide results and caveats: The small number of patients limits these findings pending further validation. The most relevant donor-specific Treg TCRbeta repertoire apparently came from expansion with activated donor B cells.

The CDR3 length is 16 residues. The V end lost 0 bases, the J end lost 10 bases, and 22 bases lay between the germline ends. Germline assignment: CDR1 SGDLS and CDR2 YYNGEE. TCRdb's table, derived via immunoSEQ multiplex PCR, lists solely in-frame clones and lacks some. Among about 83,000 clones, roughly 98% were seen once, and the ten largest hold about 0.5%. The chain carries TRBV9 and TRBJ2-5; maybe TRBD1 (6 bases). Sequencing used CD4+ T cells from blood, obtained before the transplant. The TCR sequence derives from a human donor who received a combined kidney and bone marrow transplant. CDR3 sequence reads: CASSVGGRGRGSDQYF. CDR3 coding DNA: TGTGCCAGCAGCGTAGGTGGTAGGGGCAGGGGATCGGACCAGTACTTC.